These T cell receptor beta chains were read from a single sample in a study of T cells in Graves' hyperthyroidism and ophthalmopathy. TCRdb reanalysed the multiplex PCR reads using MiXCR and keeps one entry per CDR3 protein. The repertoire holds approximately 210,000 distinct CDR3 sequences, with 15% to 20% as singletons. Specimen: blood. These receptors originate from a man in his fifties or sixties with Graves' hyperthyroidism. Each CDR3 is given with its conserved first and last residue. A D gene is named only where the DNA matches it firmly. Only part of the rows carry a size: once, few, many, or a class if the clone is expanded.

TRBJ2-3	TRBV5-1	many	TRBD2	CASSLESGSTDTQYF	TGCGCCAGCAGCTTGGAAAGCGGGAGTACAGATACGCAGTATTTT
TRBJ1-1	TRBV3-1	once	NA	CASSQDATTEAFF	TGTGCCAGCAGCCAAGACGCAACTACTGAAGCTTTCTTT
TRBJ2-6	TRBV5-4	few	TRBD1	CASSLPVQGGAGANVLTF	TGTGCCAGCAGCTTGCCTGTCCAAGGGGGCGCTGGGGCCAACGTCCTGACTTTC
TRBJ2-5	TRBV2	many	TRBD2	CASRDPGREAQYF	TGTGCCAGCAGGGACCCAGGGAGGGAGGCCCAGTACTTC
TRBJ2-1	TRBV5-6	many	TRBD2	CASSPGTSNEQFF	TGTGCCAGCAGCCCCGGGACTAGCAATGAGCAGTTCTTC
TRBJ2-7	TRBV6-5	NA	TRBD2	CASSYSSGTSYEQYF	TGTGCCAGCAGTTACTCTAGCGGGACGTCCTACGAGCAGTACTTC
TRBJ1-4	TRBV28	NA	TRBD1	CASSPSGTGAHEKLFF	TGTGCCAGCAGCCCGTCCGGGACAGGGGCGCATGAAAAACTGTTTTTT
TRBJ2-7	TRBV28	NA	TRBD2	CASSRTSGYSYEQYF	TGTGCCAGCAGCAGGACTAGCGGTTACTCCTACGAGCAGTACTTC
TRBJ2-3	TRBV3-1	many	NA	CATWGRSTDTQYF	TGTGCCACCTGGGGTCGAAGCACAGATACGCAGTATTTT
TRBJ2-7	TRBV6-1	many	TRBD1	CASSHKTGGNEQYF	TGTGCCAGCAGTCATAAGACAGGGGGCAACGAGCAGTACTTC
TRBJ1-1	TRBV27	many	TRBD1	CASSSRTGTVNTEAFF	TGTGCCAGCAGTTCCCGGACAGGGACGGTGAACACTGAAGCTTTCTTT
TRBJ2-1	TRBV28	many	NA	CASSFPPIGHNEQFF	TGTGCCAGCAGTTTCCCCCCAATCGGGCACAATGAGCAGTTCTTC
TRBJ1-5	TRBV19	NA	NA	CASSPNDSRNQPQHF	TGTGCCAGTAGTCCTAACGACAGCCGCAATCAGCCCCAGCATTTT
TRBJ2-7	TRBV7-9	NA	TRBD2	CASSPPSGTEEQYF	TGTGCCAGCAGCCCACCTAGCGGGACAGAGGAGCAGTACTTC
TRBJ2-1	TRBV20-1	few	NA	CSASSELSYNEQFF	TGCAGTGCTTCCAGCGAGCTCTCCTACAATGAGCAGTTCTTC
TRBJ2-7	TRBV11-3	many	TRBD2	CASRGLTYEQYF	TGTGCCAGCAGGGGACTAACCTACGAGCAGTACTTC
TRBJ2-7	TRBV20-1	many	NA	CSASGGTTGYEQYF	TGCAGTGCTAGTGGCGGCACCACGGGCTACGAGCAGTACTTC
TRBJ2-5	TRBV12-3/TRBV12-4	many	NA	CASSFSRRGQETQYF	TGTGCCAGCAGTTTCTCACGACGTGGGCAAGAGACCCAGTACTTC
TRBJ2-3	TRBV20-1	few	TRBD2	CSARTSGRAGGTDTQYF	TGCAGTGCTAGAACTAGCGGGAGGGCCGGGGGCACAGATACGCAGTATTTT
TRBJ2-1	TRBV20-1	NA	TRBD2	CSARYGGGSYNEQFF	TGCAGTGCTAGGTATGGCGGGGGCTCCTACAATGAGCAGTTCTTC
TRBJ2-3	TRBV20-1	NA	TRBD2	CSARDGGRVTDTQYF	TGCAGTGCTAGAGATGGGGGGAGGGTGACAGATACGCAGTATTTT
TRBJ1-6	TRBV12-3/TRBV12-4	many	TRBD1	CASSPGTGHSPLHF	TGTGCCAGCAGTCCCGGGACAGGGCATTCACCCCTCCACTTT
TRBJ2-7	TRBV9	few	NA	CASSVGDNSYEQYF	TGTGCCAGCAGCGTAGGGGACAACTCCTACGAGCAGTACTTC
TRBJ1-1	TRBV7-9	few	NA	CASSRDIENTEAFF	TGTGCCAGCAGCAGGGACATCGAGAACACTGAAGCTTTCTTT
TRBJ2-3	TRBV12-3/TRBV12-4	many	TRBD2	CASSADLLAGTDTQYF	TGTGCCAGCAGTGCGGACCTACTAGCGGGCACAGATACGCAGTATTTT
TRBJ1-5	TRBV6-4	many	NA	CASSDSGQGRDQPQHF	TGTGCCAGCAGTGACTCGGGCCAGGGTAGGGATCAGCCCCAGCATTTT
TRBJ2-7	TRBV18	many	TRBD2	CASSSTSGHTYEQYF	TGTGCCAGCTCATCGACTAGCGGGCACACCTACGAGCAGTACTTC
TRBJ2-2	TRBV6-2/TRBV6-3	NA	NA	CASRAQPNTGELFF	TGTGCCAGCAGAGCACAACCGAACACCGGGGAGCTGTTTTTT
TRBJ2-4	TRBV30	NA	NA	CALEAGAKNIQYF	TGTGCCTTGGAAGCGGGAGCCAAAAACATTCAGTACTTC
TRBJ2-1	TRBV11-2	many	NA	CASSLDGLNNEQFF	TGTGCCAGCAGCTTAGATGGCCTCAACAATGAGCAGTTCTTC
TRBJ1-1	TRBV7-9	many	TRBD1	CASSLLQGSGTEAFF	TGTGCCAGCAGCCTGTTACAGGGGAGCGGCACTGAAGCTTTCTTT
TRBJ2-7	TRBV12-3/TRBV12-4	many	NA	CASSFSGRTLYEQYF	TGTGCCAGCAGTTTTTCGGGGCGAACACTATACGAGCAGTACTTC
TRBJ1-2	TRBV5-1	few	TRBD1	CASSLGTGKDGYTF	TGCGCCAGCAGCTTGGGGACAGGGAAGGATGGCTACACCTTC
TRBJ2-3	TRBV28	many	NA	CASSLQEGVDTQYF	TGTGCCAGCAGTTTACAGGAGGGGGTAGATACGCAGTATTTT
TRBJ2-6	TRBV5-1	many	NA	CASSLWQTGANVLTF	TGCGCCAGCAGCTTGTGGCAGACTGGGGCCAACGTCCTGACTTTC
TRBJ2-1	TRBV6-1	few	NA	CASSGFGEHEQFF	TGTGCCAGCAGCGGGTTTGGGGAACATGAGCAGTTCTTC
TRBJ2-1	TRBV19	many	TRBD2	CASSIAGSSYNEQFF	TGTGCCAGCAGTATAGCGGGAAGCTCCTACAATGAGCAGTTCTTC
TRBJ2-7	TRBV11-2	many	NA	CASSWAIHEQYF	TGTGCCAGCAGCTGGGCGATCCACGAGCAGTACTTC
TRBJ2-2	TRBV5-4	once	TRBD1	CASSLRDRGQNTGELFF	TGTGCCAGCAGCTTAAGGGACAGGGGGCAGAACACCGGGGAGCTGTTTTTT
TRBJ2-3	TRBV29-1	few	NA	CSVSLAITDTQYF	TGCAGCGTATCACTTGCTATTACAGATACGCAGTATTTT
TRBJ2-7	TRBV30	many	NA	CAWSRGSQSLSEQYF	TGTGCCTGGAGTCGGGGGAGCCAAAGTCTCAGCGAGCAGTACTTC
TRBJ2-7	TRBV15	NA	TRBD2	CATSLKREGGFSYEQYF	TGTGCCACCAGCTTAAAGCGGGAGGGCGGCTTTTCCTACGAGCAGTACTTC
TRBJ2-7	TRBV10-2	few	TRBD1	CASSEGDRDTYEQYF	TGCGCCAGCAGTGAAGGAGACAGGGACACCTACGAGCAGTACTTC
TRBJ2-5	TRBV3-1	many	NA	CASSQVSRGGTQYF	TGTGCCAGCAGCCAAGTTTCCAGGGGGGGGACCCAGTACTTC
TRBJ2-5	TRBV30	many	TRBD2	CAWSLAGGGETQYF	TGTGCCTGGAGTCTAGCGGGAGGAGGGGAGACCCAGTACTTC
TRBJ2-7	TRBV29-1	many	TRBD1	CSVDTGQGPYEQYF	TGCAGCGTTGACACGGGACAGGGACCCTACGAGCAGTACTTC
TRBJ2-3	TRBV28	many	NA	CASSSAWGSSTDTQYF	TGTGCCAGCAGTTCCGCTTGGGGGTCTAGCACAGATACGCAGTATTTT
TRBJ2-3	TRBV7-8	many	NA	CASSIHRDTDTQYF	TGTGCCAGCAGCATTCACCGGGACACAGATACGCAGTATTTT
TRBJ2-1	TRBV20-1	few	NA	CSARDNRRPGYNEQFF	TGCAGTGCTAGAGATAATAGGCGGCCCGGCTACAATGAGCAGTTCTTC